The T cell receptor beta chain described here comes from a study of neoadjuvant anti-PD-1 for oral cavity cancer. The germline V gene has CDR1 SGHAT and CDR2 FQDESV (reference sequence). The CDR3 runs 15 residues. The ends lost 2 bases at V and 6 bases at J; junction bases unmatched: 9. The method was immunoSEQ multiplex PCR; TCRdb's version includes in-frame clones alone and lacks a portion of them. The sample records more than 10,000 clones, around 66% being singletons. The TCR comes from a person aged 40 to 85 with oral cavity squamous cell carcinoma. Sequencing was performed on PBMCs, taken before nivolumab (anti-PD-1) treatment. The chain is built from TRBV11-1 and TRBJ2-7; 8 bases are shared with TRBD2. This chain's CDR3 is CASSLKRGTRSEQYF. The DNA for the CDR3 is TGTGCCAGCAGCTTAAAACGAGGGACTAGAAGCGAGCAGTACTTC.